This TCR beta chain derives from a study of blood T cell repertoires in COVID-19. Sequencing was performed with immunoSEQ multiplex PCR; in TCRdb, only in-frame clones are kept and a portion is missing. The table has approximately 140,000 clones, roughly 84% seen once. Germline CDR1 GTSNPN, CDR2 SVGIG (reference sequence). Germline trimming cut 5 bases from V and 4 bases from J; bases unmatched to any gene: 6. CDR3 length: 13 amino acids. The origin of this receptor is a man in his fifties or sixties with acute or convalescent COVID-19. The chain uses TRBV30 and TRBJ1-1, with 8 bases fitting TRBD1. The sample was peripheral blood. CDR3 nucleotides: TGTGCCTGGGATAGTACAGGGGGCACTGAAGCTTTCTTT. It yields the protein CAWDSTGGTEAFF. Complete variable domain (other parts from reference TRBV30 and TRBJ1-1): SQTIHQWPATLVQPVGSPLSLECTVEGTSNPNLYWYRQAAGRGLQLLFYSVGIGQISSEVPQNLSASRPQDRQFILSSKKLLLSDSGFYLCAWDSTGGTEAFFGQGTRLTVV.